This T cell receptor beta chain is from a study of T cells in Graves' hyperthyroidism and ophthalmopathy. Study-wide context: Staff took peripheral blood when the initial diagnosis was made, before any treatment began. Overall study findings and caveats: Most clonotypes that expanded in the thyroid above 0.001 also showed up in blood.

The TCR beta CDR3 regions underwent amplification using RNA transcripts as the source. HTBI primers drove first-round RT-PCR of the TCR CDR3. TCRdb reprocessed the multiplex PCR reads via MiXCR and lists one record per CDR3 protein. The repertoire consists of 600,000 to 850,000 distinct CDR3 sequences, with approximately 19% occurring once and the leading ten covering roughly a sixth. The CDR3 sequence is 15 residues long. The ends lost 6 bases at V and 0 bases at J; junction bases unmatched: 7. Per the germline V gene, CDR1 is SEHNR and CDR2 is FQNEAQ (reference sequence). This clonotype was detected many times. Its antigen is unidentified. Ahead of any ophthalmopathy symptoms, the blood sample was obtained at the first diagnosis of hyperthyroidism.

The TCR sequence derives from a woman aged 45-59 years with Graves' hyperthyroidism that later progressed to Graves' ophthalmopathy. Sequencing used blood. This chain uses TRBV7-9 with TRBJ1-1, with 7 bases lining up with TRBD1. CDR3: CASRYGDRVNTEAFF. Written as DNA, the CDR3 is TGTGCCAGCAGATACGGCGACAGGGTGAACACTGAAGCTTTCTTT.